Following are 15 T cell receptor beta chains from one sample sequenced in a study of T cell repertoires in aging, cancer and after chemotherapy. Amplification of TCR beta used genomic DNA extracted from peripheral blood. TRB rearrangements spanning V, D and J were amplified using mixed TRB-A/B primers. TCRdb re-called the multiplex PCR reads with MiXCR, one entry per CDR3 protein. The sample has about 6,600 distinct CDR3 sequences, roughly 22% seen once; the top ten hold 8.5%. Sequencing was performed on blood. All receptors derive from a human donor with a blood cancer.

The gene calls are TRBV4-3 and TRBJ2-7; 7 bases align to TRBD2. The germline V gene encodes CDR1 LGHNA and CDR2 YSLEER. CDR3 length: 15 amino acids. The V gene end was trimmed by 0 bases and the J gene end by 4 bases; junction bases not matched to a gene: 6. This CDR3 reads CASSQERSAGYEQYF. The CDR3 region has the DNA TGCGCCAGCAGCCAAGAAAGATCAGCGGGATACGAGCAGTACTTC.

By frequency in the sample, this clonotype is medium-sized. The chain couples TRBV6-2 or TRBV6-3 to TRBJ2-1; D unclear. The germline gives CDR1 MNHEY, CDR2 SVGEGT. V gave up 2 bases and J gave up 9 bases, with 14 bases separating them. The CDR3 runs 14 residues. The CDR3 sequence: CASSYPVPTGEQFF. The CDR3 DNA reads TGTGCCAGCAGTTACCCCGTCCCGACGGGTGAGCAGTTCTTC.

The chain uses TRBV20-1 and TRBJ2-1; D is undetermined. Germline assignment: CDR1 DFQATT and CDR2 SNEGSKA (reference sequence). The germline V and J ends were trimmed by 0 bases and 6 bases, with 6 bases remaining between them. This CDR3 is 12 amino acids long. CDR3 sequence: CSARDNPNEQFF. CDR3 bases: TGCAGTGCTAGAGATAACCCCAATGAGCAGTTCTTC.

This clonotype is deemed medium-sized. The gene calls are TRBV6-1 and TRBJ2-7; D is uncertain. The CDR3 loop spans 12 amino acids. The V and J ends lost 5 bases and 5 bases respectively, with 10 bases between them. The germline gives CDR1 MNHNS, CDR2 SASEGT. The CDR3 region is CASSPPPDEQYF. CDR3 coding DNA: TGTGCCAGCAGTCCACCTCCCGACGAGCAGTACTTC.

This clonotype is medium-sized. The chain couples TRBV18 to TRBJ2-3; D may be TRBD1 (5 bases). CDR1 is KGHSH and CDR2 is LQKENI in the germline V gene. V lost 1 base to trimming and J lost 12 bases, with 14 bases between them. The CDR3 extends over 13 amino acids. The CDR3 region is CASSPLSTEAQYF. CDR3 bases: TGTGCCAGCTCACCACTCTCGACAGAAGCTCAGTATTTT.

Comment on this clonotype: One end of the junction does not line up with germline, which may come from a read error. The chain links TRBV7-9 to TRBJ2-4; no reliable D call. From germline, CDR1 is SEHNR and CDR2 FQNEAQ (reference sequence). The CDR3 length is 16 residues. CDR3 coding DNA: TGTGACAGCAGCCACGGTGGACCTCTAGCCAAAAACATTCAGTACTTC. Translating gives CDSSHGGPLAKNIQYF.

A note on this clonotype: A much more abundant neighbour one base away suggests this may be a read error. V and J are TRBV5-1 and TRBJ2-2; 7 bases are shared with TRBD2. The CDR3 runs 14 residues. The V segment lost 3 bases and the J segment 5 bases; nucleotides outside the gene matches: 4. CDR1 is SGHRS and CDR2 is YFSETQ in the germline V gene. The CDR3 protein is CASSSPGGTGELFF. CDR3 DNA sequence: TGCGCCAGCAGCTCTCCGGGAGGAACCGGGGAGCTGTTTTTT.

This rearrangement joins TRBV29-1 to TRBJ2-1, with 11 bases identical to TRBD2. Per the germline V gene, CDR1 is SQVTM and CDR2 is ANQGSEA. The CDR3 is made up of 14 amino acids. The ends lost 4 bases at V and 10 bases at J; junction bases unmatched: 9. CDR3 nucleotide sequence: TGCAGCGTTGCTAGCGGGAGGCGGTCAGGCGAGCAGTTCTTC. This gives the protein CSVASGRRSGEQFF.

This clonotype is medium-sized. The chain joins TRBV19 to TRBJ2-2, with a possible D match to TRBD2 (6 bases). The V end lost 3 bases, the J end lost 5 bases, and 10 bases lay between the germline ends. This CDR3 region has 14 residues. Germline V gene sequence: CDR1 LNHDA, CDR2 SQIVND (reference sequence). CDR3 in DNA: TGTGCCAGTAGTATTTTGAGCGGGACCGGGGAGCTGTTTTTT. As protein: CASSILSGTGELFF.

This clonotype turned up a few times. This chain links TRBV20-1 with TRBJ2-2, with D possibly being TRBD2 (5 bases). Germline loops: CDR1 DFQATT, CDR2 SNEGSKA (reference sequence). There are 16 residues in the CDR3. Trimming took off 1 base at V and 0 bases at J, with 12 bases between the two ends. The CDR3 DNA follows: TGCAGTGCTAGAGTTGCCGCCGGGACGAACACCGGGGAGCTGTTTTTT. Translated: CSARVAAGTNTGELFF.

By share, this clonotype ranks as medium-sized. The V and J genes are TRBV19 and TRBJ1-5; D might be TRBD1 (6 bases). The germline CDR1 and CDR2 sequences are LNHDA and SQIVND (reference sequence). This CDR3 is 14 amino acids long. Trimming took off 5 bases at V and 1 base at J, with 9 bases between the two ends. For the CDR3, the DNA is TGTGCCAGTAGTGGACAGCTCAGCAATCAGCCCCAGCATTTT. Amino acid sequence: CASSGQLSNQPQHF.

Sample share makes this clonotype medium-sized (0.01 to 0.1%). The chain carries TRBV29-1 and TRBJ2-7; 9 nucleotides agree with TRBD1. The CDR3 is 13 amino acids. Germline V gene data show CDR1 as SQVTM and CDR2 as ANQGSEA. The V segment lost 3 bases and the J segment 6 bases; nucleotides outside the gene matches: 6. In DNA, the CDR3 is TGCAGCGTTGAGTGGACAGGGGCGTCCGAGCAGTACTTC. As protein: CSVEWTGASEQYF.

CDR3 residues: CASSGSPDRAGYEQYF. CDR3 DNA: TGTGCCAGCAGCGGCAGCCCTGACAGGGCTGGCTACGAGCAGTACTTC. The chain has TRBV28 and TRBJ2-7, with 7 bases fitting TRBD1. The germline gives CDR1 MDHEN, CDR2 SYDVKM. J was trimmed by 3 bases and V by 6 bases; bases with no gene match: 14. The CDR3 consists of 16 residues.

The genes are TRBV28 and TRBJ2-2; 8 positions agree with TRBD2. CDR1 and CDR2 (germline): MDHEN, SYDVKM. V lost 1 base to trimming and J lost 7 bases; unmatched junction nucleotides: 5. The CDR3 is made up of 15 amino acids. CDR3 amino acids: CASSLYGRAVGELFF. The DNA of the CDR3 is TGTGCCAGCAGTTTATACGGGAGGGCCGTCGGGGAGCTGTTTTTT.

This clonotype was seen more than once but under ten times. The V gene is TRBV24-1, the J gene TRBJ2-3, with D possibly being TRBD1 (5 bases). Germline V gene lookup returns CDR1 KGHDR and CDR2 SFDVKD. V was shortened by 6 bases and J by 4 bases, with 10 bases between the two germline ends. This CDR3 region has 13 residues. CDR3 protein: CATSSGWADTQYF. CDR3 sequence (DNA): TGTGCCACCAGTTCAGGGTGGGCAGATACGCAGTATTTT.